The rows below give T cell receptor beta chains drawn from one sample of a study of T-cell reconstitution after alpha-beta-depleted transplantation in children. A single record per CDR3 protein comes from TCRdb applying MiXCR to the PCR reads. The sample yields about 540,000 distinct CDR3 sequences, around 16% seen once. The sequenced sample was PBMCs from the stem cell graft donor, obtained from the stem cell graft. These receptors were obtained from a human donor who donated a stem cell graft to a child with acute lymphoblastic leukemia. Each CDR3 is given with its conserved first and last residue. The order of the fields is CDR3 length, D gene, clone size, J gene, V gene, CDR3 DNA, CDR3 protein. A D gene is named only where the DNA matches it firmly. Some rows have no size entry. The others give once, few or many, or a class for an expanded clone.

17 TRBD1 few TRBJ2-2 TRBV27 TGTGCCAGCAGTCCAACAGGGGGCGCGTGGAACACCGGGGAGCTGTTTTTT CASSPTGGAWNTGELFF
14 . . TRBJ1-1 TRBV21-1 TGTGCCAGCAGCAAAAATTCAGACGAGAAGGGAGCTTTCTTT CASSKNSDEKGAFF
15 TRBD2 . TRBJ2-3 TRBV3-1 TGTGCCAGCAGCCAGAGACTAGCAGAGACAGATACGCAGTATTTT CASSQRLAETDTQYF
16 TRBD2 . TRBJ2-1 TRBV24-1 TGTGCCACCAGTGACTCTAGCGGGAGGATGTACAATGAGCAGTTCTTC CATSDSSGRMYNEQFF
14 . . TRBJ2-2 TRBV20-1 TGCAGTGCTAGACCGGCTAGAGACACCGGGGAGCTGTTTTTT CSARPARDTGELFF
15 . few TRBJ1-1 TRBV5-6 TGTGCCAGCGAGGCTGCCGTGGGACAGAACACTGAAGCTTTCTTT CASEAAVGQNTEAFF
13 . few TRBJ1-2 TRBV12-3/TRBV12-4 TGTGCCAGCAGCTCCGACAAGAACTATGGCTACACCTTC CASSSDKNYGYTF
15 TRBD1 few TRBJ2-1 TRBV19 TGTGCCAGTAGTATCGGGGACAGGACTTACAATGAGCAGTTCTTC CASSIGDRTYNEQFF
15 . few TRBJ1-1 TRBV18 TGTGCCAGCTCACCATTGCGGGGAGGGAAGACTGAAGCTTTCTTT CASSPLRGGKTEAFF
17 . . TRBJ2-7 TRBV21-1 TGTGCCAGCAGCAAAGAACAGGGTCGGGATTACTCCTACGAGCAGTACTTC CASSKEQGRDYSYEQYF
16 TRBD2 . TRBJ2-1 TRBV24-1 TGTGCCACCAGTGATCCCGGACTAGGGGCCTCCAATGAGCAGTTCTTC CATSDPGLGASNEQFF
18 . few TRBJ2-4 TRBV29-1 TGCAGCGTTGAGGCAGGGGATAACGGCCGGTTAGCCAAAAACATTCAGTACTTC CSVEAGDNGRLAKNIQYF
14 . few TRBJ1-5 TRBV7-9 TGTGCCAGCAGCTCAGTAGGGGGGACTCAGCCCCAGCATTTT CASSSVGGTQPQHF
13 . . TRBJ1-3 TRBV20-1 TGCAGTGCTAGATCAGAAGGTGGAAACACCATATATTTT CSARSEGGNTIYF
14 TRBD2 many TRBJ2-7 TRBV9 TGTGCCAGCAGCCCGGGACTAGCCGAATACGAGCAGTACTTC CASSPGLAEYEQYF
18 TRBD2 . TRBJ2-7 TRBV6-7 TGTGCCAGCAGTTTAATGAGGATAGCGGGAGTCTTGGCCTACGAGCAGTACTTC CASSLMRIAGVLAYEQYF
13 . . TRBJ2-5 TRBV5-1 TGCGCCAGCAGCTTGGTAGACCAAGAGACCCAGTACTTC CASSLVDQETQYF
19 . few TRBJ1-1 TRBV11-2 TGTGCCAGCAGCTTTCATAGGGTGACAGTTTATTTAATGAACACTGAAGCTTTCTTT CASSFHRVTVYLMNTEAFF
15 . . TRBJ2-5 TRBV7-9 TGTGCCAGCAGCTTAGGTCTAGCGATGAGGGAGACCCAGTACTTC CASSLGLAMRETQYF
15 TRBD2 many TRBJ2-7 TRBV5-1 TGCGCCAGCAGCTTGGTGAGCGGGAGAAATTACGAGCAGTACTTC CASSLVSGRNYEQYF
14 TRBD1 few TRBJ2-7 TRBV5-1 TGCGCCAGCAGCTATGACAGGGCATCCTACGAGCAGTACTTC CASSYDRASYEQYF
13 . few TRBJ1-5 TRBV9 TGTGCCAGCAGCGTAGCTGACCGTCAGCCCCAGCATTTT CASSVADRQPQHF